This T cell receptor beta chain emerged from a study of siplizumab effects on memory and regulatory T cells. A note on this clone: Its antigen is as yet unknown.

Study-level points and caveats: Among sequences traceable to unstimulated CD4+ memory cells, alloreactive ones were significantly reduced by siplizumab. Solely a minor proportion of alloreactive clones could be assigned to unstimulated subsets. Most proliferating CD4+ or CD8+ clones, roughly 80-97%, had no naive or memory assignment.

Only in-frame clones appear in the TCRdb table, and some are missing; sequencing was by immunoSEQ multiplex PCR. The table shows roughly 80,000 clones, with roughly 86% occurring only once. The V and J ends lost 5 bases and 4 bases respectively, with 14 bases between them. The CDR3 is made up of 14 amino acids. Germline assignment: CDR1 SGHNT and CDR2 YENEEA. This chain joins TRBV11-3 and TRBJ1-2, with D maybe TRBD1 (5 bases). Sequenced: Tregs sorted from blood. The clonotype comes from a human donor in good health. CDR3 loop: CASSLSQGPYGYTF. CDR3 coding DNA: TGTGCCAGCAGCCTCTCCCAGGGACCCTATGGCTACACCTTC.